This TCR beta chain was identified in a study of metastatic and nonmetastatic thyroid tumors. Study context: Patients with malignant and benign thyroid disease provided blood and tumor or nodule tissue, whose repertoires were compared. Study results and limitations: Benign nodules reportedly had significantly lower TCR beta diversity than malignant thyroid tumors in blood and tumor.

As to this clone: Its target is unknown.

MiXCR reprocessed the PCR reads for TCRdb. Found here are 20,000 or so clones, more than 30% of them singletons; the top ten hold 22%. Prior to thyroid surgery, none of the patients had received any treatment. This TCR was sampled from a male donor with papillary thyroid cancer or a benign thyroid nodule (not recorded which). Some clones in this sample may be carry-over from other donors' samples. Material: blood.

The CDR3 sequence is CASSLGGSSYEQYF. The DNA of the CDR3 is TGCGCCAGCAGCTTAGGCGGCAGCTCCTACGAGCAGTACTTC. V is TRBV5-1 and J is TRBJ2-7; D uncertain. Germline values: CDR1 SGHRS, CDR2 YFSETQ. V dropped 2 bases and J dropped 0 bases, with 9 bases sitting between them. The CDR3 is made up of 14 amino acids.